These T cell receptor beta chains were read from a single sample in a study of blood T cell repertoires in COVID-19. Assay: immunoSEQ multiplex PCR; the TCRdb copy retains only in-frame clones and omits some. The sample contains some 100,000 clones, almost 90% of which appear only once. Specimen: peripheral blood. These receptors were taken from a human donor with active COVID-19. The donor label of this sample is uncertain. CDR3s include the opening cysteine and the closing phenylalanine or tryptophan. A D gene is named only where the DNA matches it firmly. The listing skips clone size in some rows; elsewhere it reads once, few, many or a size class.

TRBJ2-1,-,-,TRBV7-9,CASSSSLENYNEQFF,TGTGCCAGCAGCTCCAGCCTAGAAAACTACAATGAGCAGTTCTTC
TRBJ2-7,once,TRBD1,TRBV18,CASSPILRQGSYEQYF,TGTGCCAGCTCACCCATTTTGAGACAGGGGAGTTACGAGCAGTACTTC
TRBJ2-5,-,-,TRBV3-1/TRBV3-2,CASSHPMGGTQYF,TGTGCCAGCAGCCATCCTATGGGGGGGACCCAGTACTTC
TRBJ2-7,-,TRBD2,TRBV6-4,CASSDSKRLAGGLGLYF,TGTGCCAGCAGTGACTCGAAGCGGCTAGCGGGGGGCCTAGGTCTGTACTTC
TRBJ2-1,-,-,TRBV9,CASNQDSHNDNEQFF,TGTGCCAGCAACCAGGACAGCCACAACGACAATGAGCAGTTCTTC
TRBJ2-3,-,-,TRBV4-2,CASSQDGVGTDTQYF,TGTGCCAGCAGCCAAGATGGAGTGGGCACAGATACGCAGTATTTT
TRBJ2-7,-,-,TRBV5-4,CASSLRGGAGYEQYF,TGTGCCAGCAGCTTGAGAGGGGGAGCAGGCTACGAGCAGTACTTC
TRBJ1-2,-,TRBD1,TRBV10-2,CASSDYQGAGYGYTF,TGCGCCAGCAGTGATTATCAGGGGGCCGGGTATGGCTACACCTTC
TRBJ2-1,once,-,TRBV11-3,CASSLDSPRDEQFF,TGTGCCAGCAGCTTAGATTCCCCGCGGGATGAGCAGTTCTTC
TRBJ1-5,-,TRBD1,TRBV9,CASSDGQGGQPQHF,TGTGCCAGCAGCGATGGACAGGGCGGACAGCCCCAGCATTTT
TRBJ2-5,-,TRBD1,TRBV5-1,CASSSRQGSGETQYF,TGCGCCAGCAGCTCAAGACAGGGTTCGGGAGAGACCCAGTACTTC